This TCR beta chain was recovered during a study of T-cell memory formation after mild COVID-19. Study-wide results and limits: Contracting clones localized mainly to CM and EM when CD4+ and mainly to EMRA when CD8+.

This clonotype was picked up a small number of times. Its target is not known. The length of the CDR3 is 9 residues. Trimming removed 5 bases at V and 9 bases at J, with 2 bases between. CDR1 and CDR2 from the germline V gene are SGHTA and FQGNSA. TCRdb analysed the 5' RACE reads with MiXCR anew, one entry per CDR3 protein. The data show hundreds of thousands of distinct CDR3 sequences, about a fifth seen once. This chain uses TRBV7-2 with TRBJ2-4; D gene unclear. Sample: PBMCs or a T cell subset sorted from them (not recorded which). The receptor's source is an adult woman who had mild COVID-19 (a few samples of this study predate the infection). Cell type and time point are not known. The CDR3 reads CASSPIQYF. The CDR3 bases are TGTGCCAGCAGCCCCATTCAGTACTTC. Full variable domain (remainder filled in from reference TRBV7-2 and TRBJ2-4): GAGVSQSPSNKVTEKGKDVELRCDPISGHTALYWYRQSLGQGLEFLIYFQGNSAPDKSGLPSDRFSAERTGGSVSTLTIQRTQQEDSAVYLCASSPIQYFGAGTRLSVL.